The clone carrying this T cell receptor (beta chain) was seen a single time. The antigen is unknown. The table came from immunoSEQ multiplex PCR; TCRdb's copy has only in-frame clones and leaves some out. The table has roughly 160,000 clones, approximately 93% seen once. This sample stems from a study of T cell responses to AZD1222 COVID-19 vaccine. Study details: Whether given at about 4 or about 12 weeks, second doses were pooled. Study-wide findings and caveats: White British people made up most donors, females outnumbered males, and clonal diversity was possibly underestimated. Baseline seropositivity occurred in only six or seven AZD1222 recipients.

V lost 4 bases and J 4 bases, leaving 18 bases between the germline ends. The germline gives CDR1 SGHRS, CDR2 YFSETQ. The CDR3 is 17 residues long. The sequence was obtained from an adult in good health. The genes are TRBV5-1 and TRBJ1-6, with TRBD1 as a possible D gene (5 bases). The specimen was peripheral blood, collected on day 0 of AZD1222 vaccination. The CDR3 nucleotides are TGCGCCAGCAGCCCTGGGAGAGGGGCGAATTATAATTCACCCCTCCACTTT. This encodes CASSPGRGANYNSPLHF.